Given below is one T cell receptor (beta chain) in context. This entry belongs to a study of CD8+CD57+ T cells in acquired aplastic anemia. The length of the CDR3 is 10 residues. V lost 6 bases, J lost 1 base, and 3 bases lay in between. Germline CDR1 SQVTM, CDR2 ANQGSEA. Profiling that covered TCR beta VDJ and CDR3 relied on genomic DNA as its template. In TCRdb, the reads were re-called with MiXCR into one record per CDR3 protein. The profile covers over 150,000 distinct CDR3 sequences, with about 50% appearing a single time and around 13% taken by the ten largest. Sequenced patients had shown CD8+CD57+ cell expansion by flow cytometry.

This sequence joins TRBV29-1 and TRBJ1-1; D is uncertain. The receptor's source is a human donor with aplastic anemia. The specimen sequenced was sorted CD4+, CD8+, or CD8+CD57+ T cells (not recorded which) from PBMCs. The CDR3 loop is CSVKNTEAFF. CDR3 in DNA: TGCAGCGTCAAGAACACTGAAGCTTTCTTT.